Described below is a single TCR beta chain sequence and its context. The junction had 4 bases not matched to a gene; V was cut back by 0 bases and J by 2 bases. The CDR3 totals 15 residues. Germline CDR1 LGHNA, CDR2 YNFKEQ. This specimen belongs to a study of blood T cell repertoires in COVID-19. Across the study: T cells, B-cell-depleted T cells, or PBMCs supplied cDNA or gDNA.

Measured with immunoSEQ multiplex PCR; TCRdb has only the in-frame clones, and not every one. The sample lists some 120,000 clones, more than 70% occurring once. The sample consisted of peripheral blood. V is TRBV4-2 and J is TRBJ2-7; 7 bases match TRBD2. The clonotype was recovered from an older woman with acute or convalescent COVID-19. CDR3 loop: CASSQDASGAYEQYF. DNA for the CDR3: TGTGCCAGCAGCCAAGACGCTAGCGGCGCCTACGAGCAGTACTTC.